This T cell receptor (beta chain) came from a study of identical twins. The ends were cut back, 2 bases at V and 4 bases at J, with 9 bases in the middle. Looked up from germline, CDR1 is KGHSH and CDR2 is LQKENI. The CDR3 is 14 residues long. TCRdb re-analysed the 5' RACE reads in MiXCR, keeping a single row per CDR3 protein. The table shows some 230,000 distinct CDR3 sequences, with 6.5% occurring only once. This sample was shared with a second study, whose subject was T cells expressing NK-cell markers.

Sample: CD8+ T cells sorted from blood. The TCR comes from a woman under 30 in good health. This sequence joins TRBV18 and TRBJ2-1; unclear D gene. CDR3 loop: CASSPGWVYNEQFF. The DNA of the CDR3 is TGTGCCAGCTCACCAGGGTGGGTTTACAATGAGCAGTTCTTC.